Below are 9 T cell receptor beta chains sequenced from a single sample in a study of early T cells in non-severe SARS-CoV-2 infection. In TCRdb, the 5' RACE reads were re-called with MiXCR into one record per CDR3 protein. Of about 59,000 distinct CDR3 sequences detected, less than 15% appear once; the ten largest clones hold almost 9.5%. The sample consisted of whole blood, taken at baseline. Every receptor here comes from an adult who was a healthcare worker with PCR-confirmed SARS-CoV-2 infection or an uninfected control (not recorded which).

The table lists this clonotype with a few counts. This chain links TRBV5-1 with TRBJ2-5; 8 positions match TRBD2. Per the germline V gene, CDR1 is SGHRS and CDR2 is YFSETQ. The CDR3 runs to 15 residues. Trimming at V came to 0 bases and at J to 5 bases, leaving 6 bases not matched to a gene. DNA of the CDR3: TGCGCCAGCAGCTTGGACGGGAGGGCCGGGGAGACCCAGTACTTC. Its translation is CASSLDGRAGETQYF.

This clonotype appeared a few times. V gene TRBV28 combines with J gene TRBJ2-5; 13 nucleotides agree with TRBD2. V lost 5 bases to trimming and J lost 4 bases; unmatched junction nucleotides: 7. The CDR3 is made up of 16 amino acids. Germline CDR1 and CDR2: MDHEN and SYDVKM. The CDR3 bases are TGTGCCAGCAGTACTCCGACTAGCGGGGGGCGAGAGACCCAGTACTTC. Residues: CASSTPTSGGRETQYF.

This clonotype has just a few counts. The CDR3 nucleotides are TGCGCCAGCAGCTTAGCATCCCCCTCCAATGAGCAGTTCTTC. Translation: CASSLASPSNEQFF. This chain connects TRBV5-1 to TRBJ2-1; D is undetermined. V lost 2 bases and J lost 6, with 12 bases in between. Germline CDR1 is SGHRS and CDR2 is YFSETQ. CDR3 length equals 14 residues.

The chain couples TRBV24-1 to TRBJ2-7, with 8 nucleotides matching TRBD1. The J segment lost 3 bases and the V segment lost 6 bases, leaving 6 bases of the junction unmatched. This CDR3 has 14 amino acids. Per the germline V gene, CDR1 is KGHDR and CDR2 is SFDVKD. This CDR3 is CATSLRGQVYEQYF. Written as DNA, the CDR3 is TGTGCCACCAGTCTCCGGGGACAGGTCTACGAGCAGTACTTC.

The rearrangement uses TRBV19 and TRBJ2-6; TRBD2 is a possible D gene (5 bases). Germline V gives CDR1 LNHDA, CDR2 SQIVND (reference sequence). The V gene lost 3 bases and the J gene lost 0 bases, with 12 bases spanning the gap. The CDR3 sequence is 17 residues long. The CDR3 bases are TGTGCCAGTAGTATTAAGGCGGGTTTCTCTGGGGCCAACGTCCTGACTTTC. Encoded protein: CASSIKAGFSGANVLTF.

This clonotype was seen more than once but under ten times. The V call is TRBV10-3, the J call TRBJ1-1; 9 bases match TRBD1. V shed 6 bases and J 0 bases; nucleotides not matched to a gene: 5. CDR1 and CDR2 from the germline V gene are ENHRY and SYGVKD. CDR3 length: 15 residues. The CDR3 spells CAIRGTGQMNTEAFF. The CDR3 bases are TGTGCCATCAGGGGGACAGGGCAAATGAACACTGAAGCTTTCTTT.

This clonotype appeared a few times. The rearrangement uses TRBV20-1 and TRBJ1-1, with 7 bases aligning to TRBD1. The germline gives CDR1 DFQATT, CDR2 SNEGSKA (reference sequence). J lost 0 bases, V lost 6 bases, and 7 bases had no gene match. The CDR3 has 14 amino acids. This CDR3 reads CSASGQSMNTEAFF. CDR3 in DNA: TGCAGTGCGTCGGGACAGTCTATGAACACTGAAGCTTTCTTT.

V and J are TRBV11-2 and TRBJ2-2; 8 bases fit TRBD1. From germline, CDR1 is SGHAT and CDR2 FQNNGV. J was trimmed by 9 bases and V by 5 bases; bases with no gene match: 2. CDR3 size: 12 residues. CDR3 in DNA: TGTGCCAGCAGCCAGGGGGCTCGGGAGCTGTTTTTT. As protein: CASSQGARELFF.

The CDR3 DNA follows: TGCGCCAGCAGCTTGGGTGGGACAGGGGACTACGAGCAGTTCTTC. Translation: CASSLGGTGDYEQFF. The chain uses TRBV5-1 and TRBJ2-1, with 10 bases that match TRBD1. Germline V CDR1 and CDR2: SGHRS, YFSETQ. Trimming removed 0 bases from V and 10 bases from J; junction bases left unmatched: 7. CDR3 length: 15 amino acids.